This entry is about one T cell receptor beta chain. This sample is drawn from a study of cytomegalovirus exposure and HLA in healthy donors. Deletions cut 0 bases from V and 3 bases from J, with 6 bases between. The length of the CDR3 is 13 residues. Looked up from germline, CDR1 is SGHAT and CDR2 is FQNNGV. The repertoire was sequenced with immunoSEQ multiplex PCR; TCRdb's copy has only in-frame clones and lacks some. The repertoire holds roughly 270,000 clones, with roughly 88% as singletons. The sequencing input was PBMCs. The chain links TRBV11-2 to TRBJ2-7; unclear D gene. The source of this sequence is a woman younger than 30 in good health and CMV-seronegative. CDR3 residues: CASSLDSGYEQYF. CDR3 coding DNA: TGTGCCAGCAGCTTAGATTCGGGCTACGAGCAGTACTTC.